The clone carrying this T cell receptor beta chain was detected only a few times. Its target is unknown. V was clipped by 0 bases and J by 4 bases, with 6 bases between them. Per germline, CDR1 LGHDT and CDR2 YNNKEL (reference sequence). The CDR3 totals 14 residues. Sample-barcoded 5' priming and a J-beta primer mix drove a second PCR of roughly 6 to 12 cycles. TCRdb reprocessed the 5' RACE reads via MiXCR and lists one record per CDR3 protein. The sample lists hundreds of thousands of distinct CDR3 sequences, about 25% occurring once. This specimen comes from a study of blood T cells in healthy people across ages. Study information: Template switching captured about one barcoded beta molecule per two T cells. Study results and limitations: Age showed a roughly linear inverse relationship with TCR beta diversity per million T cells.

These data were likewise used in another study, on T cells of mothers and their children. That paper adds: All RNA that had been extracted was used for cDNA synthesis at around 1.4 ug per 15 ul.

Input material: blood. This receptor was taken from a boy aged 5-17 years in good health. This chain links TRBV3-1 with TRBJ2-2, with D unresolved. CDR3 DNA sequence: TGTGCCAGCAGCCAAGATGACCTCACCGGGGAGCTGTTTTTT. It specifies CASSQDDLTGELFF.